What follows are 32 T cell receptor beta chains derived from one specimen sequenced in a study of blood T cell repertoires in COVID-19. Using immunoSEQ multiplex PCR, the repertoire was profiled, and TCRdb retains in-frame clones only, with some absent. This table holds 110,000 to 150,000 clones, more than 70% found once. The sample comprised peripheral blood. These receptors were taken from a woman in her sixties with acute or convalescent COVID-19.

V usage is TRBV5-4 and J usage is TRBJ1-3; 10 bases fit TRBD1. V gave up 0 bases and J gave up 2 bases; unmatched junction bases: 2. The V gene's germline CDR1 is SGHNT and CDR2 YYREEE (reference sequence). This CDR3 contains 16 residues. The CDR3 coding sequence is TGTGCCAGCAGCTTGGATGGGACAGGGGCTGGAAACACCATATATTTT. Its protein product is CASSLDGTGAGNTIYF.

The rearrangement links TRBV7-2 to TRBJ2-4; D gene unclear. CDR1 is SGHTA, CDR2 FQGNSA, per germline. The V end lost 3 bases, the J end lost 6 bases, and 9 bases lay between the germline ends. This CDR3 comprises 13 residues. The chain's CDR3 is CASSLSNLNIQYF. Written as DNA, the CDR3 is TGTGCCAGCAGCTTGAGTAACTTAAACATTCAGTACTTC.

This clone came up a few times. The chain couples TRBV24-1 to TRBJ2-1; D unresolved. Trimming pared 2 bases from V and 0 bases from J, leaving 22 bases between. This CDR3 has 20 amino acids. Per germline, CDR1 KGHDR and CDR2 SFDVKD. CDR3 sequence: CATSDSGARRHLSSYNEQFF. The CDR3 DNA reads TGTGCCACCAGTGATTCGGGTGCCCGGCGGCATCTGAGCTCCTACAATGAGCAGTTCTTC.

This chain's CDR3 is CASSLLAGGTGANVLTF. For the CDR3, the DNA is TGTGCCAGCAGCCTTCTAGCGGGGGGGACTGGGGCCAACGTCCTGACTTTC. The rearrangement uses TRBV11-2 and TRBJ2-6; the match to TRBD2 covers 12 bases. V shed 5 bases, J shed 2 bases, and the junction held 4 bases outside the gene matches. The CDR3 covers 17 residues. Germline-derived CDR1 and CDR2 are SGHAT and FQNNGV.

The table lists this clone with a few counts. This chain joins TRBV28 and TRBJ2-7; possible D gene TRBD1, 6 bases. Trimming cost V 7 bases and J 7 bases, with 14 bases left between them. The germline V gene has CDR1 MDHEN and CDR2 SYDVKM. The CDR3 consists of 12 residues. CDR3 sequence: CASNQGPEEQYF. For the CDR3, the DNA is TGTGCCAGCAATCAGGGGCCGGAGGAGCAGTACTTC. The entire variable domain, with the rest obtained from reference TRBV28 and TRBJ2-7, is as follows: DVKVTQSSRYLVKRTGEKVFLECVQDMDHENMFWYRQDPGLGLRLIYFSYDVKMKEKGDIPEGYSVSREKKERFSLILESASTNQTSMYLCASNQGPEEQYFGPGTRLTVT.

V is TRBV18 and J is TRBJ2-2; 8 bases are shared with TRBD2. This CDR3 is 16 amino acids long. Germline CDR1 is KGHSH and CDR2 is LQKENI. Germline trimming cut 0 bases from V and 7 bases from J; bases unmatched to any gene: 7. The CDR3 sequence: CASSPPGLGPRGELFF. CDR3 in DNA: TGTGCCAGCTCACCACCGGGACTAGGTCCACGCGGGGAGCTGTTTTTT.

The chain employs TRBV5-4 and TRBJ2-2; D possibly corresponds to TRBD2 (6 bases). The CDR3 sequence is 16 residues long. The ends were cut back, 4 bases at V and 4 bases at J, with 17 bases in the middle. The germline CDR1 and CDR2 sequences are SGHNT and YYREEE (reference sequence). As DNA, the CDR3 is TGTGCCAGCAGCCCCCCCGGGACTGGGCCCACCGGGGAGCTGTTTTTT. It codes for CASSPPGTGPTGELFF.

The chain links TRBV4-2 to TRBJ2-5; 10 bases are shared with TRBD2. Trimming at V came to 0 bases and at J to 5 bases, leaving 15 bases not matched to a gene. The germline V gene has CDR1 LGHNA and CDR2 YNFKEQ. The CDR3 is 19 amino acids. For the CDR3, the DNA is TGTGCCAGCAGCCAAGAATCAGGGGCTAGCGGGGGACCCGGGGAGACCCAGTACTTC. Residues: CASSQESGASGGPGETQYF.

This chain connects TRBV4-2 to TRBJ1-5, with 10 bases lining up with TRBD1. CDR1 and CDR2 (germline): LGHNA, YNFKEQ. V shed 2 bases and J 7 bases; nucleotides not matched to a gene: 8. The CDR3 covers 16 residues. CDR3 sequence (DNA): TGTGCCAGCAGCCAACTGTCCGGGACAGGGGTGCAGCCCCAGCATTTT. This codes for CASSQLSGTGVQPQHF.

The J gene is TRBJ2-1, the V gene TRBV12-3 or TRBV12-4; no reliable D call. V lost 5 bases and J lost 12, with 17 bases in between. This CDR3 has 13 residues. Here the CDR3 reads CASSPSAASTQFF. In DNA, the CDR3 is TGTGCCAGCAGTCCGAGTGCGGCTTCAACGCAGTTCTTC.

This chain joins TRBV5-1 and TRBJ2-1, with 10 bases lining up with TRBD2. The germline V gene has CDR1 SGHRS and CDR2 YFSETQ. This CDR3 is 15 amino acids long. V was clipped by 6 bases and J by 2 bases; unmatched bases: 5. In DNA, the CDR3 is TGCGCCAGCAAGGAGCGGGGGGGCACCTACAATGAGCAGTTCTTC. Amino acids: CASKERGGTYNEQFF.

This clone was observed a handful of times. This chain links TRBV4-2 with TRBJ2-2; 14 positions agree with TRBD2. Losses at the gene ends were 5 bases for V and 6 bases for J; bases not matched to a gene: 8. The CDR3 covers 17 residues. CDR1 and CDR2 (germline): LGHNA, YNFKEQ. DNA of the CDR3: TGTGCCAGCAGCTCCAGGACTAGCGGGGGGCGGGCCGGGGAGCTGTTTTTT. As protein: CASSSRTSGGRAGELFF.

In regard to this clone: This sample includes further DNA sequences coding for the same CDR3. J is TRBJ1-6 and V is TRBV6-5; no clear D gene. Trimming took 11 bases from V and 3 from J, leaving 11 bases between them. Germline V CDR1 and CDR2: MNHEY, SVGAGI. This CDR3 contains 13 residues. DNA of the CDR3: TGTGCCTCCCGACGGAGCTATAATTCACCCCTCCACTTT. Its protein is CASRRSYNSPLHF.

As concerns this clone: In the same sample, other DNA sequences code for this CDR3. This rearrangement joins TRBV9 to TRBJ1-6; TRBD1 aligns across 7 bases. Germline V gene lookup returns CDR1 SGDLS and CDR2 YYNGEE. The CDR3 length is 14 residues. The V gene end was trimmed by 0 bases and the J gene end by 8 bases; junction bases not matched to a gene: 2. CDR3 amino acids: CASSVEGADSPLHF. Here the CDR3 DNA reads TGTGCCAGCAGCGTAGAGGGGGCCGATTCACCCCTCCACTTT.

CDR3 bases: TGTGCCAGCACGCCAGGGGTATTTCGCGGCATCACTGAAGCTTTCTTT. Its protein product is CASTPGVFRGITEAFF. The chain employs TRBV5-8 and TRBJ1-1, with D maybe TRBD1 (6 bases). CDR1 SGHTS and CDR2 YDEGEE come from the germline V gene. V lost 6 bases and J lost 4, with 22 bases in between. The CDR3 is made up of 16 amino acids.

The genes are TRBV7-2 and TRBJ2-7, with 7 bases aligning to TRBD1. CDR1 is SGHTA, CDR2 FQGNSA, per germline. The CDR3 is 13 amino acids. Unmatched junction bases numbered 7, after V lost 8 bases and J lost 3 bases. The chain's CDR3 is CASSRDRHYEQYF. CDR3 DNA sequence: TGTGCCAGCTCCCGGGACAGACACTACGAGCAGTACTTC.

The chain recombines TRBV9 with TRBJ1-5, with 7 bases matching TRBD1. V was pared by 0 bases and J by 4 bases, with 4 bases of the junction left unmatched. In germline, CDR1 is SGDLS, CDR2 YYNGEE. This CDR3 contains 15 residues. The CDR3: CASSVGTGVNQPQHF. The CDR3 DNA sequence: TGTGCCAGCAGCGTAGGAACAGGGGTGAATCAGCCCCAGCATTTT.

The CDR3: CASSPRTSGGLTDTQYF. CDR3 bases: TGTGCCAGCAGCCCCCGGACTAGCGGGGGGTTAACAGATACGCAGTATTTT. The rearrangement links TRBV7-3 to TRBJ2-3; 14 bases fit TRBD2. Looked up from germline, CDR1 is SGHTA and CDR2 is FQGTGA. J was trimmed by 3 bases and V by 5 bases; bases with no gene match: 7. This CDR3 spans 17 amino acids. Together with reference TRBV7-3 and TRBJ2-3, the CDR3 gives the full variable domain: GAGVSQTPSNKVTEKGKYVELRCDPISGHTALYWYRQSLGQGPEFLIYFQGTGAADDSGLPNDRFFAVRPEGSVSTLKIQRTERGDSAVYLCASSPRTSGGLTDTQYFGPGTRLTVL.

The CDR3 protein is CASSLDRFSGGAYNEQFF. The CDR3 region has the DNA TGTGCCAGCAGTTTAGATCGGTTTAGCGGGGGGGCCTACAATGAGCAGTTCTTC. The rearrangement joins TRBV27 to TRBJ2-1, with 11 nucleotides matching TRBD2. The CDR3 length is 18 residues. The trim removed 2 bases at V and 2 bases at J, leaving 8 bases unmatched. Germline loops: CDR1 MNHEY, CDR2 SMNVEV (reference sequence).

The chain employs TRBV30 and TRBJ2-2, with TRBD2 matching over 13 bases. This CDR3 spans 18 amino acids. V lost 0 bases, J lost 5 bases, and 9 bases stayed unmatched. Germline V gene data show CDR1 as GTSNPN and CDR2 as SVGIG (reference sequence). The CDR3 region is CAWSVGTAGLAGTGELFF. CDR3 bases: TGTGCCTGGAGTGTGGGAACTGCGGGACTAGCGGGGACCGGGGAGCTGTTTTTT.

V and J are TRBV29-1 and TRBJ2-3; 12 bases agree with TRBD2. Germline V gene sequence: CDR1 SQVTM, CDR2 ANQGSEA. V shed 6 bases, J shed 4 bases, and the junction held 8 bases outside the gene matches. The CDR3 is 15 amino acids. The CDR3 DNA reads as TGCAGCGTCTTTCTAGCGGGGGGGCGATCAGATACGCAGTATTTT. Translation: CSVFLAGGRSDTQYF.

CDR3 residues: CAGVLAGWKRDTQYF. Written as DNA, the CDR3 is TGTGCCGGGGTTTTAGCGGGGTGGAAGAGGGATACGCAGTATTTT. The chain joins TRBV7-2 to TRBJ2-3; 8 bases are shared with TRBD2. Trimming took 11 bases from V and 6 from J; bases not matched to a gene: 16. Per the germline V gene, CDR1 is SGHTA and CDR2 is FQGNSA. The CDR3 has 15 residues.

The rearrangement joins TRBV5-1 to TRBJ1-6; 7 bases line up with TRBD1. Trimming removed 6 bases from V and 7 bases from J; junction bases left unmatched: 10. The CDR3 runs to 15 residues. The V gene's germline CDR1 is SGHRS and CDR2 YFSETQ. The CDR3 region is CASNHRGERNSPLHF. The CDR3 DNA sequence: TGCGCCAGCAACCACAGGGGAGAGCGGAATTCACCCCTCCACTTT.

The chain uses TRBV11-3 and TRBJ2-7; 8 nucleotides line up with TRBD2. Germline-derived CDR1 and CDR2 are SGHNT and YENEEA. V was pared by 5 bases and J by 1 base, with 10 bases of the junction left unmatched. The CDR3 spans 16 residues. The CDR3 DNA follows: TGTGCCAGCAGCGCACCCGGGACTAGAGGTTCCTACGAGCAGTACTTC. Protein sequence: CASSAPGTRGSYEQYF.

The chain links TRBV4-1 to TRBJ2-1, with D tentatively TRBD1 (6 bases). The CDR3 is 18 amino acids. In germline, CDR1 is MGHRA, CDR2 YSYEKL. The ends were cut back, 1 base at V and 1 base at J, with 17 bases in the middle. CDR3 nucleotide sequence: TGCGCCAGCAGCCAAGGACGGGCAGGGGTGGGGTCCTACAATGAGCAGTTCTTC. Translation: CASSQGRAGVGSYNEQFF.

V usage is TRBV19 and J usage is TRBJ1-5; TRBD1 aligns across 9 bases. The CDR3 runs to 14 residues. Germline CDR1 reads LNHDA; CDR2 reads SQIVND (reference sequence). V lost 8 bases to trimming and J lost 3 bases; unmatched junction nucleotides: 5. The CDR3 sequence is CASLDRGINQPQHF. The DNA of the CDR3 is TGTGCCAGTTTGGACAGGGGAATCAATCAGCCCCAGCATTTT.

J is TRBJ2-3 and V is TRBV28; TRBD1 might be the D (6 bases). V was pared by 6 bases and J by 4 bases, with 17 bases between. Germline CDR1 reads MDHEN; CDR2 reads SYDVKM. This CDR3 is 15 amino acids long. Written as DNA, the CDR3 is TGTGCCAGCAGGGGGACATACTCTGGGGCAGATACGCAGTATTTT. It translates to CASRGTYSGADTQYF.

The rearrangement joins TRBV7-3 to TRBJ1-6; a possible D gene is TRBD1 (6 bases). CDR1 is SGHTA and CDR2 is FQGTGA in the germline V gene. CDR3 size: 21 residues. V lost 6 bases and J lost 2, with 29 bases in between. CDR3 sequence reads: CASRRRQAPRYTAPYNSPLHF. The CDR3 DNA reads TGTGCCAGCAGGCGTAGACAGGCCCCTCGATATACTGCCCCCTATAATTCACCCCTCCACTTT.

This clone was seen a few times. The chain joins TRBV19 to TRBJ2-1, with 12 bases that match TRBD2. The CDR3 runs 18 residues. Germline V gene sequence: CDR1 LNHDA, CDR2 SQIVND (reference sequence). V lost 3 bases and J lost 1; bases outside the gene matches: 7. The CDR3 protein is CASSISSGGASSYNEQFF. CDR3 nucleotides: TGTGCCAGTAGTATTTCTAGCGGGGGGGCAAGTTCCTACAATGAGCAGTTCTTC.

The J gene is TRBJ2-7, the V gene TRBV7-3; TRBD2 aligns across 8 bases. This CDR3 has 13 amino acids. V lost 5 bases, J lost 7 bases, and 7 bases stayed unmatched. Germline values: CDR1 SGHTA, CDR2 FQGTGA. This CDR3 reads CASSRFSGEEQYF. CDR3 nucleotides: TGTGCCAGCAGCCGATTTAGCGGGGAGGAGCAGTACTTC.

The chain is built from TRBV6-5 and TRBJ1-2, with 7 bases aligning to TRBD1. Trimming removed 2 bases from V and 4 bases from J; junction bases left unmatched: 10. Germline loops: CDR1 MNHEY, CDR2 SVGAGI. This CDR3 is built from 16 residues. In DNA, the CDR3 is TGTGCCAGCAGTTACACTACAGGGGACCGTGGCTATGGCTACACCTTC. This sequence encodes CASSYTTGDRGYGYTF.

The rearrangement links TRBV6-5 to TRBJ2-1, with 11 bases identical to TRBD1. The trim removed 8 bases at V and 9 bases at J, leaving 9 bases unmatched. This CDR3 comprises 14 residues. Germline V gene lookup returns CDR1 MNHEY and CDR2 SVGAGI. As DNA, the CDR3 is TGTGCCAGCTTTAGGGGACAGGGGGTGGGTGAGCAGTTCTTC. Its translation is CASFRGQGVGEQFF.